This T cell receptor beta chain was documented in a study of blood T cell repertoires in COVID-19. Across the study: The United States, Italy and Spain supplied acute and convalescent COVID-19 samples. T cells, B-cell-depleted T cells, or PBMCs provided the cDNA or gDNA that served as material.

Using immunoSEQ multiplex PCR, the repertoire was profiled, and TCRdb retains in-frame clones only, with some absent. The sample lists approximately 140,000 clones; 80% to 85% were seen once. CDR1 is MRHNA and CDR2 is SNTAGT in the germline V gene. This CDR3 has 15 residues. J was trimmed by 5 bases and V by 2 bases; bases with no gene match: 0. Seattle cases were enrolled at active infection and followed longitudinally. The gene calls are TRBV6-4 and TRBJ2-1; 13 nucleotides agree with TRBD2. Sequenced: peripheral blood. The sequence came from a young man with COVID-19, enrolled during active disease. The CDR3 DNA reads TGTGCCAGCAGTGACGGGACTAGCGGGAACAATGAGCAGTTCTTC. Translated, it gives CASSDGTSGNNEQFF.